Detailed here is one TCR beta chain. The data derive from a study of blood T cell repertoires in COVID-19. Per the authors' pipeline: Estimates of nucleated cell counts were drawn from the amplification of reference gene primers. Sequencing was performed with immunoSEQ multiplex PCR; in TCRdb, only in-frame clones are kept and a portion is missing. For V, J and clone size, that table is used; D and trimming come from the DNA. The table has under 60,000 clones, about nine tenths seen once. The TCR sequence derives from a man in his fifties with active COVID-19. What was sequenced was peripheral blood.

CDR3 coding DNA: TGTGCCAGCAGCTTAGGACCGGGAGATACGCAGTATTTT. Residues: CASSLGPGDTQYF. J is TRBJ2-3 and V is TRBV7-2; the D is unclear. This CDR3 has 13 amino acids. V lost 1 base and J lost 5, with 7 bases in between. Germline V gene sequence: CDR1 SGHTA, CDR2 FQGNSA.